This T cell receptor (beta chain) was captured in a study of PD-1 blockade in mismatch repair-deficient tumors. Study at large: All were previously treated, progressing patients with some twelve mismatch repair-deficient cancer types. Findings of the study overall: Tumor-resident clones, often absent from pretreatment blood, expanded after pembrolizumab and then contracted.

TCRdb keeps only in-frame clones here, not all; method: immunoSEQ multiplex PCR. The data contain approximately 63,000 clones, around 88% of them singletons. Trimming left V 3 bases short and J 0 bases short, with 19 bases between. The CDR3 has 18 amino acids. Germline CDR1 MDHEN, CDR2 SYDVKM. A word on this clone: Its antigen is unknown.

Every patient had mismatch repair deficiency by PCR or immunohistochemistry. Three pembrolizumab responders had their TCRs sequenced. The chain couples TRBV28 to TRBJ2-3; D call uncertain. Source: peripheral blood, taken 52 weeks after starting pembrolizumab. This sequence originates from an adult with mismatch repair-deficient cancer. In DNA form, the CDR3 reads TGTGCCAGCAGTTTTATCGCGTGGGCCCCTTCTAGCACAGATACGCAGTATTTT. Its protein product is CASSFIAWAPSSTDTQYF.